The 29 T cell receptor beta chains below were found in one sample sequenced in a study of T cell repertoires in cytomegalovirus infection. Using its own MiXCR run on the reads, TCRdb lists one record per CDR3 protein. The sample lists around 190,000 distinct CDR3 sequences; 13% to 15% were seen once. The sample was PBMCs. The receptors were gathered from a human donor in good health (CMV status not recorded). Some clones in this sample may be carry-over from other donors' samples.

The chain has TRBV7-9 and TRBJ1-2, with a weak D call TRBD1 (5 bases). In germline, CDR1 is SEHNR, CDR2 FQNEAQ (reference sequence). The V gene lost 2 bases and the J gene lost 11 bases, with 15 bases spanning the gap. CDR3 length equals 13 residues. The CDR3 loop is CASSLQGSMRYTF. The CDR3, as DNA: TGTGCCAGCAGCTTACAGGGATCTATGCGGTACACCTTC.

About this clonotype: The conserved final phenylalanine or tryptophan is absent from the CDR3, which likely points to a read error. The chain employs TRBV28 and TRBJ1-5, with D hard to call. Trimming left V 5 bases short and J 7 bases short, with 9 bases between. Germline CDR1 MDHEN, CDR2 SYDVKM. This CDR3 spans 12 amino acids. CDR3 loop: CASSALGQPQHS. As DNA, the CDR3 is TGTGCCAGCAGTGCTCTAGGGCAGCCCCAGCATTCT.

This clonotype was counted a few times. The V and J genes are TRBV18 and TRBJ1-5, with D unclear. Germline lookup yields CDR1 KGHSH and CDR2 LQKENI. This CDR3 has 15 amino acids. The germline V and J ends were trimmed by 2 bases and 4 bases, with 12 bases remaining between them. The CDR3 is CASSPSRQVNQPQHF. For the CDR3, the DNA is TGTGCCAGCTCACCAAGTCGGCAGGTGAATCAGCCCCAGCATTTT.

This clonotype has more than one count but fewer than ten. CDR3 DNA: TGTGCCAGCAGTGAAGCGGACACCCCTGGGGAGCTGTTTTTT. This gives the protein CASSEADTPGELFF. The J gene is TRBJ2-2, the V gene TRBV2; possibly TRBD1 for D (5 bases). Germline V gives CDR1 SNHLY, CDR2 FYNNEI. V was clipped by 0 bases and J by 8 bases, with 10 bases between them. This CDR3 has 14 residues.

The chain is built from TRBV29-1 and TRBJ2-2; possibly TRBD2 for D (7 bases). V shed 7 bases and J shed 0 bases, with 12 bases lying between them. The CDR3 is 14 residues long. The germline CDR1 and CDR2 sequences are SQVTM and ANQGSEA. The CDR3 spells CSAPGGANTGELFF. For the CDR3, the DNA is TGCAGCGCCCCGGGGGGCGCGAACACCGGGGAGCTGTTTTTT.

This clonotype has ten or more counts. The chain combines TRBV6-6 with TRBJ1-5; TRBD1 might be the D (5 bases). Trimming stripped 6 bases from V and 6 bases from J, with 15 bases between. The CDR3 has 14 residues. Germline-derived CDR1 and CDR2 are MNHNY and SVGAGI (reference sequence). CDR3 nucleotides: TGTGCCAGCAGACCCGGGGGGAGTAGTCAGCCCCAGCATTTT. Amino acid sequence: CASRPGGSSQPQHF.

The V call is TRBV28, the J call TRBJ1-1, with D unclear. Trimming stripped 6 bases from V and 4 bases from J, with 9 bases between. The germline V gene has CDR1 MDHEN and CDR2 SYDVKM. There are 12 residues in the CDR3. CDR3 nucleotide sequence: TGTGCCAGCAGCCCAGGTATCACTGAAGCTTTCTTT. It is translated as CASSPGITEAFF.

This clonotype was detected ten times or more. This sequence joins TRBV7-9 and TRBJ2-1, with D tentatively TRBD2 (5 bases). CDR1 and CDR2 from the germline V gene are SEHNR and FQNEAQ (reference sequence). Trimming stripped 0 bases from V and 7 bases from J, with 13 bases between. The CDR3 consists of 15 residues. CDR3 amino acids: CASSLARIAGNEQFF. The DNA of the CDR3 is TGTGCCAGCAGCTTAGCGCGGATTGCGGGTAATGAGCAGTTCTTC.

The rearrangement links TRBV7-3 to TRBJ2-1, with a tentative D call TRBD2 (5 bases). This CDR3 is built from 17 residues. Germline values: CDR1 SGHTA, CDR2 FQGTGA. Trimming shortened V by 1 base and J by 2 bases, and 15 bases separated the two germline ends. The CDR3 DNA is TGTGCCAGCAGCTTAAGGACCGGGGAATCTGCCTACAATGAGCAGTTCTTC. Protein: CASSLRTGESAYNEQFF.

The chain carries TRBV20-1 and TRBJ1-1, with unresolved D. Germline-derived CDR1 and CDR2 are DFQATT and SNEGSKA (reference sequence). The CDR3 is 13 residues long. V lost 3 bases, J lost 0 bases, and 8 bases lay in between. The CDR3 DNA follows: TGCAGTGCTAGGGAGAACATGAACACTGAAGCTTTCTTT. This encodes CSARENMNTEAFF.

This clonotype was seen repeatedly, ten times or more. The chain uses TRBV7-2 and TRBJ2-1, with no clear D. This CDR3 region has 15 residues. Germline values: CDR1 SGHTA, CDR2 FQGNSA. V lost 4 bases and J 2 bases, leaving 12 bases between the germline ends. The DNA of the CDR3 is TGTGCCAGCAGCTCGACTGGGCCGACCTACAATGAGCAGTTCTTC. Translation gives CASSSTGPTYNEQFF.

This clonotype was counted at least ten times. This sequence joins TRBV7-2 and TRBJ1-1; D gene unclear. The CDR3 spans 14 residues. Germline lookup yields CDR1 SGHTA and CDR2 FQGNSA. The V gene lost 5 bases and the J gene lost 0 bases, with 10 bases spanning the gap. CDR3 in DNA: TGTGCCAGCAGCCTGGGCGGGGTGAACACTGAAGCTTTCTTT. As protein: CASSLGGVNTEAFF. The whole variable domain, remainder taken from reference TRBV7-2 and TRBJ1-1, is GAGVSQSPSNKVTEKGKDVELRCDPISGHTALYWYRQSLGQGLEFLIYFQGNSAPDKSGLPSDRFSAERTGGSVSTLTIQRTQQEDSAVYLCASSLGGVNTEAFFGQGTRLTVV.

This clonotype has ten or more counts. A much larger clone is a single base away; this may be a read error. The chain recombines TRBV7-2 with TRBJ2-7; D uncertain. Looked up from germline, CDR1 is SGHTA and CDR2 is FQGNSA. CDR3 length equals 11 residues. Trimming took off 3 bases at V and 2 bases at J, with 2 bases between the two ends. The CDR3 protein is CASSFAYEQYF. CDR3 DNA: TGTGCCAGCAGCTTTGCCTACGAGCAGTACTTC.

Only a few counts were recorded for this clonotype. The rearrangement links TRBV12-3 or TRBV12-4 to TRBJ1-2; D may be TRBD1 (5 bases). V was pared by 6 bases and J by 0 bases, with 8 bases between. This CDR3 region has 13 residues. The CDR3 protein is CASREGANYGYTF. CDR3 coding DNA: TGTGCCAGCAGGGAAGGGGCTAACTATGGCTACACCTTC.

The chain has TRBV18 and TRBJ1-5, with a possible D match to TRBD1 (5 bases). Germline loops: CDR1 KGHSH, CDR2 LQKENI. The CDR3 totals 16 residues. V was pared by 6 bases and J by 8 bases, with 23 bases between. In nucleotides, the CDR3 is TGTGCCAGCTCCCCGAAGCAAAGGGGCCGTTTAGAGCCCCAGCATTTT. Its protein product is CASSPKQRGRLEPQHF. Full variable domain (rest looked up from reference TRBV18 and TRBJ1-5): NAGVMQNPRHLVRRRGQEARLRCSPMKGHSHVYWYRQLPEEGLKFMVYLQKENIIDESGMPKERFSAEFPKEGPSILRIQQVVRGDSAAYFCASSPKQRGRLEPQHFGDGTRLSIL.

The table lists this clonotype with many counts. This rearrangement joins TRBV28 to TRBJ2-1; 11 nucleotides agree with TRBD1. The ends lost 4 bases at V and 8 bases at J; junction bases unmatched: 4. Germline V gene data show CDR1 as MDHEN and CDR2 as SYDVKM. The CDR3 totals 14 residues. CDR3 sequence: CASSWDRGDDEQFF. The CDR3 bases are TGTGCCAGCAGTTGGGACAGGGGGGATGATGAGCAGTTCTTC.

Many counts were recorded for this clonotype. This chain connects TRBV7-2 to TRBJ1-5; D might be TRBD1 (6 bases). Germline CDR1 and CDR2: SGHTA and FQGNSA. V lost 5 bases and J 3 bases, leaving 14 bases between the germline ends. The CDR3 has 15 amino acids. The CDR3 reads CASSPQAGVNQPQHF. The CDR3 DNA follows: TGTGCCAGCAGCCCCCAGGCAGGGGTCAATCAGCCCCAGCATTTT.

The rearrangement uses TRBV29-1 and TRBJ2-1; 8 bases fit TRBD2. CDR1 is SQVTM and CDR2 is ANQGSEA in the germline V gene. The CDR3 totals 15 residues. V gave up 4 bases and J gave up 8 bases; unmatched junction bases: 13. CDR3 in DNA: TGCAGCGTTGTCCCGGTGGGGACTAGTTATTATGAGCAGTTCTTC. Encoded protein: CSVVPVGTSYYEQFF.

Many counts were recorded for this clonotype. V usage is TRBV6-2 or TRBV6-3 and J usage is TRBJ2-1, with TRBD2 matching 12 bases. Germline CDR1 and CDR2: MNHEY and SVGEGT. The CDR3 spans 13 residues. The V gene end was trimmed by 8 bases and the J gene end by 6 bases; junction bases not matched to a gene: 2. The CDR3 nucleotides read TGTGCCAGCGGACTAGCGGGACCCAATGAGCAGTTCTTC. Translation: CASGLAGPNEQFF.

This clonotype has at least ten counts. This chain joins TRBV7-9 and TRBJ2-3; the match to TRBD2 covers 7 bases. Germline values: CDR1 SEHNR, CDR2 FQNEAQ (reference sequence). After removal of 5 bases from V and 2 bases from J, the junction contained 13 bases not matched to a gene. The CDR3 sequence is 17 residues long. The CDR3 DNA reads as TGTGCCAGCAGCCCCCTTCTCGGCGGGAGCATCACAGATACGCAGTATTTT. It specifies CASSPLLGGSITDTQYF. Filled out from reference TRBV7-9 and TRBJ2-3, the complete variable domain reads DTGVSQNPRHKITKRGQNVTFRCDPISEHNRLYWYRQTLGQGPEFLTYFQNEAQLEKSRLLSDRFSAERPKGSFSTLEIQRTEQGDSAMYLCASSPLLGGSITDTQYFGPGTRLTVL.

Ten or more counts support this clonotype. The chain employs TRBV7-9 and TRBJ1-1; D gene unclear. Germline V gene sequence: CDR1 SEHNR, CDR2 FQNEAQ (reference sequence). Trimming took 2 bases from V and 5 from J, leaving 15 bases between them. The CDR3 extends over 15 amino acids. This CDR3 is CASSLKTQPGTEAFF. CDR3 DNA sequence: TGTGCCAGCAGCTTAAAGACCCAACCCGGGACTGAAGCTTTCTTT.

This clonotype was picked up many times. This chain joins TRBV6-6 and TRBJ2-5; TRBD1 matches at 9 bases. Germline loops: CDR1 MNHNY, CDR2 SVGAGI (reference sequence). Losses at the gene ends were 2 bases for V and 4 bases for J; bases not matched to a gene: 2. The CDR3 sequence is 14 residues long. CDR3: CASSYQDRGETQYF. CDR3 in DNA: TGTGCCAGCAGTTACCAGGACAGGGGAGAGACCCAGTACTTC.

This clonotype came up many times. The gene calls are TRBV7-2 and TRBJ2-7; D gene ambiguous. The CDR3 has 12 residues. Germline CDR1 and CDR2: SGHTA and FQGNSA. With 1 base removed from V and 6 bases from J, the gap between germline ends came to 7 bases. The CDR3 region has the DNA TGTGCCAGCAGCTTAGGCATCACCGAGCAGTACTTC. Amino acid sequence: CASSLGITEQYF. Supplemented by reference TRBV7-2 and TRBJ2-7, the full variable domain reads GAGVSQSPSNKVTEKGKDVELRCDPISGHTALYWYRQSLGQGLEFLIYFQGNSAPDKSGLPSDRFSAERTGGSVSTLTIQRTQQEDSAVYLCASSLGITEQYFGPGTRLTVT.

This clonotype was seen a few times. The chain is built from TRBV19 and TRBJ2-2; D unresolved. V was trimmed by 3 bases and J by 1 base, leaving 6 bases between them. Germline CDR1 and CDR2: LNHDA and SQIVND (reference sequence). This CDR3 comprises 14 residues. This CDR3 is CASSMQENTGELFF. As DNA, the CDR3 is TGTGCCAGTAGTATGCAAGAGAACACCGGGGAGCTGTTTTTT.

There are many counts of this clonotype. The rearrangement uses TRBV7-2 and TRBJ2-7; D is unresolved. The CDR3 has 16 residues. The germline V and J ends were trimmed by 0 bases and 3 bases, with 15 bases remaining between them. CDR1 is SGHTA and CDR2 is FQGNSA in the germline V gene. DNA for the CDR3: TGTGCCAGCAGCTTAGCTCATGGCCTAAGTAGCTACGAGCAGTACTTC. Its protein is CASSLAHGLSSYEQYF.

This clonotype was recorded only once. The CDR3 here is CASSPNLGTGYNTEAFF. The DNA of the CDR3 is TGCGCCAGCAGCCCCAACCTCGGGACAGGGTACAACACTGAAGCTTTCTTT. This chain connects TRBV4-1 to TRBJ1-1; 9 bases are a match to TRBD1. The germline V gene has CDR1 MGHRA and CDR2 YSYEKL. This CDR3 contains 17 residues. V dropped 4 bases and J dropped 2; count of bases not matched to a gene: 11.

The chain is built from TRBV12-5 and TRBJ1-3; D is undetermined. The CDR3 covers 18 residues. V lost 2 bases to trimming and J lost 0 bases, with 17 bases between them. Germline V gene lookup returns CDR1 LGHNT and CDR2 FRNRAP. The CDR3 is CASGLSLDGRSSGNTIYF. The CDR3 bases are TGTGCTAGTGGTTTGTCCCTCGATGGCAGGAGCTCTGGAAACACCATATATTTT.

This clonotype has at least ten counts. This chain links TRBV7-2 with TRBJ2-7, with 8 bases fitting TRBD2. The CDR3 has 15 amino acids. Per the germline V gene, CDR1 is SGHTA and CDR2 is FQGNSA. Trimming at V came to 6 bases and at J to 2 bases, leaving 9 bases not matched to a gene. This CDR3 reads CASRHPGLGAYEQYF. CDR3 nucleotide sequence: TGTGCCAGCAGACATCCGGGACTAGGCGCCTACGAGCAGTACTTC.

The gene calls are TRBV19 and TRBJ2-3; possibly TRBD2 for D (6 bases). Germline CDR1 is LNHDA and CDR2 is SQIVND (reference sequence). Deletions cut 8 bases from V and 8 bases from J, with 17 bases between. This CDR3 region has 13 residues. The CDR3 protein is CASHIGGLGTQYF. Written as DNA, the CDR3 is TGTGCCAGTCATATCGGGGGTCTCGGTACGCAGTATTTT. Using reference TRBV19 and TRBJ2-3 for the parts outside the CDR3, the full variable domain is DGGITQSPKYLFRKEGQNVTLSCEQNLNHDAMYWYRQDPGQGLRLIYYSQIVNDFQKGDIAEGYSVSREKKESFPLTVTSAQKNPTAFYLCASHIGGLGTQYFGPGTRLTVL.